Sequencing of this T cell receptor beta chain was carried out in a study of T cells in Graves' hyperthyroidism and ophthalmopathy. This CDR3 region has 14 residues. Trimming took off 4 bases at V and 0 bases at J, with 9 bases between the two ends. Germline CDR1 is KGHSH and CDR2 is LQKENI. Amplification of TCR beta CDR3 regions was performed using RNA transcripts as template. The HTBI primer set served for first-round RT-PCR of the TCR CDR3. TCRdb re-derived calls from the multiplex PCR reads in MiXCR, one entry per CDR3 protein. This table has about 620,000 distinct CDR3 sequences, 15% to 20% appearing once.

The sequencing sample was made of blood. This clonotype was obtained from a woman aged 30 to 39 with Graves' hyperthyroidism. The rearrangement links TRBV18 to TRBJ2-5; D perhaps matches TRBD2 (6 bases). CDR3 coding DNA: TGTGCCAGCTCACGGGCTAGCGACCAAGAGACCCAGTACTTC. Translation: CASSRASDQETQYF.